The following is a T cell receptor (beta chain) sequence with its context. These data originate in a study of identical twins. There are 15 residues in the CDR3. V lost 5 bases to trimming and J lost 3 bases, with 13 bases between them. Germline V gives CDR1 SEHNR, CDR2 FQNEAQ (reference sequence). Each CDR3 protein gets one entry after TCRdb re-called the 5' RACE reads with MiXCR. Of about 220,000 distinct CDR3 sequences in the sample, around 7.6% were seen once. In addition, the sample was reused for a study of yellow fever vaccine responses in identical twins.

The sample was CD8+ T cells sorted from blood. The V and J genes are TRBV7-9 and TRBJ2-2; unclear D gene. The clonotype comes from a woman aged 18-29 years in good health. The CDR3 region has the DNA TGTGCCAGCAGCACAACCCGTGCTGACACCGGGGAGCTGTTTTTT. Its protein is CASSTTRADTGELFF.